The 8 T cell receptor beta chains presented below share a single source sample, sequenced in a study of CD8+CD57+ T cells in acquired aplastic anemia (dated by TCRdb to 2016 to 2019). Sequencing used an Illumina HiSeq 2000. Genomic DNA served as template for TCR beta VDJ combination and CDR3 sequence profiling. Using fastp at Q25 and MiXCR, TCRdb reprocessed the public reads and kept productive beta chains. Each CDR3 protein gets just one entry, which takes the most common genes and DNA from the rows behind it. For this sample there are fewer than 200,000 distinct CDR3 sequences; 50% to 75% appear just once. The top ten hold 45% of the sample. The sequencing input was sorted CD4+, CD8+, or CD8+CD57+ T cells (not recorded which) from PBMCs. All receptors come from a human donor in good health.

The chain links TRBV9 to TRBJ1-1; D ambiguous. Germline V gives CDR1 SGDLS, CDR2 YYNGEE. This CDR3 spans 14 amino acids. V lost 4 bases and J lost 3, with 13 bases in between. The CDR3 spells CASSQDSGYTEAFF. The CDR3 DNA follows: TGTGCCAGCAGCCAAGATAGCGGTTACACTGAAGCTTTCTTT.

The chain employs TRBV4-2 and TRBJ1-1; TRBD1 agrees at 8 bases. Germline V gene data show CDR1 as LGHNA and CDR2 as YNFKEQ. V dropped 4 bases and J dropped 4; count of bases not matched to a gene: 11. This CDR3 region has 16 residues. For the CDR3, the DNA is TGTGCCAGCAGCCTAGTCGCCGGACAGGGAGGCACTGAAGCTTTCTTT. This translates into CASSLVAGQGGTEAFF.

This clonotype turned up a few times. V and J are TRBV7-9 and TRBJ2-5; the D call may be TRBD1 or TRBD2 (5 bases each). Trimming cost V 1 base and J 4 bases, with 10 bases left between them. The length of the CDR3 is 14 residues. Germline V CDR1 and CDR2: SEHNR, FQNEAQ (reference sequence). The chain's CDR3 is CASSLVGTGETQYF. The DNA for the CDR3 is TGTGCCAGCAGCTTAGTGGGGACGGGAGAGACCCAGTACTTC.

V gene TRBV5-1 combines with J gene TRBJ2-7, with 9 bases aligning to TRBD1. Germline CDR1 SGHRS, CDR2 YFSETQ. V was clipped by 5 bases and J by 3 bases; unmatched bases: 15. The CDR3 runs to 17 residues. This CDR3 is CASRKDRGTPEDYEQYF. The DNA of the CDR3 is TGCGCCAGCAGGAAGGACAGGGGAACCCCCGAGGACTACGAGCAGTACTTC. Looking up the rest from reference TRBV5-1 and TRBJ2-7 gives the full variable domain: KAGVTQTPRYLIKTRGQQVTLSCSPISGHRSVSWYQQTPGQGLQFLFEYFSETQRNKGNFPGRFSGRQFSNSRSEMNVSTLELGDSALYLCASRKDRGTPEDYEQYFGPGTRLTVT.

V usage is TRBV25-1 and J usage is TRBJ2-1, with D perhaps TRBD2 (6 bases). Germline CDR1 and CDR2: MGHDK and SYGVNS. V lost 1 base and J lost 3, with 22 bases in between. The CDR3 covers 19 residues. DNA for the CDR3: TGTGCCAGCAGTGAATTGGGCGGTACTGGGCTAGCGAACTACAATGAGCAGTTCTTC. The encoded protein is CASSELGGTGLANYNEQFF.

This clonotype occurred a few times. The gene calls are TRBV28 and TRBJ2-1; 13 positions agree with TRBD2. The germline V gene has CDR1 MDHEN and CDR2 SYDVKM. This CDR3 has 14 amino acids. Trimming removed 5 bases from V and 6 bases from J; junction bases left unmatched: 1. Here the CDR3 DNA reads TGTGCCAGCAGTGGACTAGCGGGAGCCAATGAGCAGTTCTTC. Translation gives CASSGLAGANEQFF.

This clonotype has at least ten counts. The rearrangement links TRBV24-1 to TRBJ2-1; 12 bases map to TRBD2. Germline CDR1 reads KGHDR; CDR2 reads SFDVKD. V lost 7 bases, J lost 6 bases, and 6 bases stayed unmatched. The length of the CDR3 is 15 residues. The CDR3 here is CATSETSGGPNEQFF. The CDR3 DNA is TGTGCCACCAGCGAGACTAGCGGGGGCCCCAATGAGCAGTTCTTC.

The V call is TRBV29-1, the J call TRBJ2-7, with 13 bases fitting TRBD2. The V and J ends lost 6 bases and 4 bases, in that order; junction bases with no gene match: 6. CDR3 length equals 14 residues. Per germline, CDR1 SQVTM and CDR2 ANQGSEA. CDR3 loop: CSVGLAGDPYEQYF. CDR3 DNA sequence: TGCAGCGTCGGACTAGCGGGAGATCCTTACGAGCAGTACTTC.